Shown below are 28 T cell receptor beta chains from a single sample sequenced in a study of shared clonotypes between healthy human individuals. Data came from immunoSEQ multiplex PCR; TCRdb stores just in-frame clones and leaves some out. Of approximately 620,000 clones listed, almost 97% are singletons. The sequencing input was naive CD4+ T cells sorted from blood. Subset reported: CD45RA+ positively selected. These receptors originate from a woman in her 30s in good health.

The genes are TRBV4-1 and TRBJ1-2, with 12 nucleotides matching TRBD1. CDR1 is MGHRA and CDR2 is YSYEKL in the germline V gene. J was trimmed by 6 bases and V by 2 bases; bases with no gene match: 16. This CDR3 spans 19 amino acids. CDR3 coding DNA: TGCGCCAGCAGCCAACCCCCCGTACGGGACAGGGGGCTGAACGATGGCTACACCTTC. It translates to CASSQPPVRDRGLNDGYTF.

The V gene is TRBV7-9, the J gene TRBJ2-7; 9 nucleotides align to TRBD1. CDR1 and CDR2 from the germline V gene are SEHNR and FQNEAQ (reference sequence). The CDR3 is 14 residues long. V lost 5 bases to trimming and J lost 2 bases; unmatched junction nucleotides: 4. The CDR3 DNA follows: TGTGCCAGCAGCCGGGGACAGGGAACCTACGAGCAGTACTTC. Translation: CASSRGQGTYEQYF.

The chain has TRBV6-6 and TRBJ2-2, with TRBD2 matching 7 bases. The CDR3 loop spans 16 amino acids. Germline trimming cut 4 bases from V and 5 bases from J; bases unmatched to any gene: 10. CDR1 and CDR2 (germline): MNHNY, SVGAGI (reference sequence). The CDR3 sequence is CASSWDWGGGTGELFF. In nucleotides, the CDR3 is TGTGCCAGCAGTTGGGATTGGGGGGGTGGAACCGGGGAGCTGTTTTTT.

V usage is TRBV7-8 and J usage is TRBJ2-7, with TRBD2 as a possible D gene (6 bases). The germline CDR1 and CDR2 sequences are SGHVS and FQNEAQ. CDR3 length equals 14 residues. The ends were cut back, 3 bases at V and 6 bases at J, with 15 bases in the middle. This CDR3 reads CASSFVRDLPEQYF. Here the CDR3 DNA reads TGTGCCAGCAGCTTTGTTAGGGACTTACCCGAGCAGTACTTC.

The V and J genes are TRBV6-5 and TRBJ2-1; D remains ambiguous. The CDR3 sequence is 15 residues long. Trimming removed 6 bases from V and 6 bases from J, with 18 bases in between. From germline, CDR1 is MNHEY and CDR2 SVGAGI. This CDR3 is CASRRKPAAPNEQFF. DNA for the CDR3: TGTGCCAGCAGACGGAAACCTGCGGCCCCCAATGAGCAGTTCTTC.

The chain has TRBV5-8 and TRBJ2-4; D is uncertain. The CDR3 has 13 residues. Germline-derived CDR1 and CDR2 are SGHTS and YDEGEE. The V gene lost 9 bases and the J gene lost 10 bases, with 20 bases spanning the gap. The CDR3 reads CATTQGSLRIQYF. The CDR3 DNA reads as TGTGCCACGACTCAAGGATCTCTGCGAATTCAGTACTTC.

The chain combines TRBV10-2 with TRBJ1-1; D remains unclear. The CDR3 contains 15 residues. Per germline, CDR1 WSHSY and CDR2 SAAADI. Trimming removed 0 bases at V and 0 bases at J, with 8 bases between. CDR3 DNA: TGCGCCAGCAGTGAGTCTCAACGGTTGAACACTGAAGCTTTCTTT. Translation: CASSESQRLNTEAFF.

The rearrangement uses TRBV6-5 and TRBJ2-7; the D is unclear. Trimming took 0 bases from V and 0 from J, leaving 12 bases between them. CDR1 is MNHEY, CDR2 SVGAGI, per germline. The CDR3 has 16 amino acids. The CDR3 sequence is CASSYSSDLSSYEQYF. The CDR3 DNA is TGTGCCAGCAGTTACTCGAGTGACCTAAGCTCCTACGAGCAGTACTTC.

The chain combines TRBV7-6 with TRBJ2-3; D may be TRBD1 or TRBD2 (6 bases each). Trimming removed 7 bases at V and 2 bases at J, with 10 bases between. The V gene's germline CDR1 is SGHVS and CDR2 FNYEAQ. The CDR3 runs to 13 residues. The CDR3 DNA reads TGTGCCAGCACCACGGGGGCCACAGATACGCAGTATTTT. It codes for CASTTGATDTQYF.

This chain connects TRBV14 to TRBJ2-7, with D perhaps matching TRBD1 (6 bases). Germline CDR1 reads SGHDN; CDR2 reads FVKESK. V lost 4 bases and J 3 bases, leaving 16 bases between the germline ends. The CDR3 has 15 residues. CDR3 sequence reads: CASSPRTATFYEQYF. Here the CDR3 DNA reads TGTGCCAGCAGCCCTCGGACAGCCACCTTCTACGAGCAGTACTTC.

The chain uses TRBV7-3 and TRBJ2-1; a possible D gene is TRBD1 (5 bases). The CDR3 length is 14 residues. Looked up from germline, CDR1 is SGHTA and CDR2 is FQGTGA. V was trimmed by 3 bases and J by 5 bases, leaving 11 bases between them. The CDR3 here is CASSFIDRNNEQFF. The CDR3 bases are TGTGCCAGCAGCTTCATAGACAGAAACAATGAGCAGTTCTTC.

This chain uses TRBV28 with TRBJ2-2, with TRBD1 matching over 12 bases. The length of the CDR3 is 17 residues. V lost 3 bases, J lost 5 bases, and 7 bases stayed unmatched. The germline V gene encodes CDR1 MDHEN and CDR2 SYDVKM. This CDR3 is CASSFLGQGALTGELFF. In nucleotides, the CDR3 is TGTGCCAGCAGTTTTTTGGGACAGGGGGCTCTTACCGGGGAGCTGTTTTTT.

For the CDR3, the DNA is TGTGCCAGCTCACCACGAGGGACAGCGAGCGTATGGGAAAAACTGTTTTTT. Residues: CASSPRGTASVWEKLFF. The rearrangement links TRBV18 to TRBJ1-4, with TRBD1 identical over 7 bases. Trimming removed 1 base from V and 8 bases from J; junction bases left unmatched: 13. Germline-derived CDR1 and CDR2 are KGHSH and LQKENI. This CDR3 has 17 residues.

The gene calls are TRBV7-2 and TRBJ1-2; D remains ambiguous. V lost 6 bases to trimming and J lost 6 bases, with 20 bases between them. The CDR3 is made up of 15 amino acids. Germline lookup yields CDR1 SGHTA and CDR2 FQGNSA. The CDR3: CASRILASWAHGYTF. Here the CDR3 DNA reads TGTGCCAGCAGGATCTTAGCTTCGTGGGCCCATGGCTACACCTTC.

This chain joins TRBV19 and TRBJ2-3; 10 bases align to TRBD1. From germline, CDR1 is LNHDA and CDR2 SQIVND (reference sequence). There are 18 residues in the CDR3. Germline trimming cut 1 base from V and 5 bases from J; bases unmatched to any gene: 12. This CDR3 is CASSIGTGGTLRRDTQYF. In DNA form, the CDR3 reads TGTGCCAGTAGTATAGGGACAGGGGGGACTCTGAGGAGAGATACGCAGTATTTT.

The chain joins TRBV7-9 to TRBJ1-1; D may be TRBD1 (5 bases). Germline CDR1 and CDR2: SEHNR and FQNEAQ (reference sequence). Trimming shortened V by 2 bases and J by 1 base, and 14 bases separated the two germline ends. The CDR3 spans 16 residues. As DNA, the CDR3 is TGTGCCAGCAGCTTATTGGGGCAGGGACCGAACACTGAAGCTTTCTTT. Translation: CASSLLGQGPNTEAFF.

The rearrangement links TRBV2 to TRBJ2-1; 13 bases are shared with TRBD2. J gave up 8 bases and V 6 bases, and 7 bases lay outside the gene matches. CDR1 is SNHLY, CDR2 FYNNEI, per germline. The CDR3 is made up of 15 amino acids. CDR3 residues: CASSVGLAGADEQFF. The CDR3 DNA follows: TGTGCCAGCAGCGTCGGACTAGCGGGGGCCGATGAGCAGTTCTTC.

This clone appeared a single time. The chain couples TRBV11-2 to TRBJ2-1; 10 positions agree with TRBD2. Germline V CDR1 and CDR2: SGHAT, FQNNGV. The V and J ends lost 5 bases and 0 bases, in that order; junction bases with no gene match: 4. CDR3 length: 16 residues. This CDR3 is CASSRTSGSSYNEQFF. In nucleotides, the CDR3 is TGTGCCAGCAGCCGGACTAGCGGAAGCTCCTACAATGAGCAGTTCTTC.

The chain links TRBV7-3 to TRBJ2-7; tentative D call: TRBD2 (5 bases). In germline, CDR1 is SGHTA, CDR2 FQGTGA. This CDR3 region has 15 residues. The ends were cut back, 6 bases at V and 2 bases at J, with 17 bases in the middle. This chain's CDR3 is CASSPTGTGTYEQYF. Written as DNA, the CDR3 is TGTGCCAGCAGTCCCACGGGAACGGGCACCTACGAGCAGTACTTC.

The chain is built from TRBV2 and TRBJ1-5; D is uncertain. Germline CDR1 is SNHLY and CDR2 is FYNNEI. This CDR3 is built from 12 residues. V gave up 8 bases and J gave up 0 bases, with 5 bases separating them. CDR3 bases: TGTGCCAGCCGTTATAGCAATCAGCCCCAGCATTTT. It codes for CASRYSNQPQHF.

The V gene is TRBV4-1, the J gene TRBJ2-1; possibly TRBD2 for D (5 bases). Germline loops: CDR1 MGHRA, CDR2 YSYEKL. V dropped 0 bases and J dropped 5 bases, with 14 bases sitting between them. The CDR3 contains 16 residues. The CDR3 nucleotides read TGCGCCAGCAGCCAAGAGAATGGACGGGGAGACAATGAGCAGTTCTTC. Translation gives CASSQENGRGDNEQFF.

The chain joins TRBV6-5 to TRBJ1-1; 12 bases are shared with TRBD1. With 5 bases clipped from V and 5 bases from J, the junction kept 3 bases outside the gene matches. The CDR3 is made up of 14 amino acids. The germline V gene has CDR1 MNHEY and CDR2 SVGAGI. In DNA form, the CDR3 reads TGTGCCAGCAGTAGGGGACAGGGGGCGACTGAAGCTTTCTTT. It yields the protein CASSRGQGATEAFF.

The chain uses TRBV5-1 and TRBJ1-1; no clear D gene. Trimming stripped 4 bases from V and 4 bases from J, with 17 bases between. Germline-derived CDR1 and CDR2 are SGHRS and YFSETQ. This CDR3 region has 15 residues. CDR3 in DNA: TGCGCCAGCAGCACCACCGACACCTTGTTCACTGAAGCTTTCTTT. Protein sequence: CASSTTDTLFTEAFF.

J is TRBJ2-1 and V is TRBV5-5, with D perhaps TRBD2 (5 bases). CDR1 SGHKS and CDR2 YYEKEE come from the germline V gene (reference sequence). The V gene lost 4 bases and the J gene lost 6 bases, with 17 bases spanning the gap. The CDR3 runs to 15 residues. CDR3 DNA sequence: TGTGCCAGCAGCCCCGCCCCGCCTAGCTCCAATGAGCAGTTCTTC. Its protein product is CASSPAPPSSNEQFF.

The V gene is TRBV12-5, the J gene TRBJ2-7; unclear D gene. Germline V CDR1 and CDR2: LGHNT, FRNRAP. Trimming pared 6 bases from V and 0 bases from J, leaving 6 bases between. The CDR3 consists of 12 residues. The CDR3 spells CASGDGSYEQYF. The CDR3 nucleotides read TGTGCTAGTGGGGACGGCTCCTACGAGCAGTACTTC.

The table lists this clone with a count of one. The chain has TRBV10-3 and TRBJ2-2, with 7 bases fitting TRBD1. Germline CDR1 is ENHRY and CDR2 is SYGVKD. This CDR3 is 17 amino acids long. V was pared by 7 bases and J by 4 bases, with 15 bases of the junction left unmatched. The CDR3 nucleotides read TGTGCCATCACCTTAGCGAAAACAGGGGTCGGCACCGGGGAGCTGTTTTTT. Protein: CAITLAKTGVGTGELFF.

The chain has TRBV25-1 and TRBJ1-2, with D possibly matching TRBD1 (5 bases). The CDR3 is 12 amino acids. CDR1 and CDR2 (germline): MGHDK, SYGVNS. V was shortened by 6 bases and J by 7 bases, with 12 bases between the two germline ends. CDR3 sequence (DNA): TGTGCCAGCAGGGGGCCAGGCAGTGGCTACACCTTC. Translated, it gives CASRGPGSGYTF.

This chain joins TRBV19 and TRBJ2-2; the D call may be TRBD1 or TRBD2 (6 bases each). Germline V gene lookup returns CDR1 LNHDA and CDR2 SQIVND (reference sequence). CDR3 length equals 16 residues. The germline V and J ends were trimmed by 1 base and 7 bases, with 16 bases remaining between them. CDR3 region: CASSIVGGTQDGELFF. The CDR3 DNA sequence: TGTGCCAGTAGTATAGTGGGCGGGACACAGGACGGGGAGCTGTTTTTT.